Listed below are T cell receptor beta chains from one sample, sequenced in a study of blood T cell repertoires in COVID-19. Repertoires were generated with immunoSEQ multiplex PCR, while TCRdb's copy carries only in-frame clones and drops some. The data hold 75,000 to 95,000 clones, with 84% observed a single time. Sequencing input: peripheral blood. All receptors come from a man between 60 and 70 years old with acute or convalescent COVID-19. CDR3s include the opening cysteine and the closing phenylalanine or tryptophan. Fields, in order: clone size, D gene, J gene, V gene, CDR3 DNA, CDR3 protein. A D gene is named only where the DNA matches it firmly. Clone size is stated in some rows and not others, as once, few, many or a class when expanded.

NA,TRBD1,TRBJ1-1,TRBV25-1,TGTGCCAGCAGTACTTTCGGACAGGGGAGCACTGAAGCTTTCTTT,CASSTFGQGSTEAFF
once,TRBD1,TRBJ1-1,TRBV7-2,TGTGCCAGCAGCTTACCTCCCCGGGACAGGTACAACACTGAAGCTTTCTTT,CASSLPPRDRYNTEAFF
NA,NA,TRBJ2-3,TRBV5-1,TGCGCCAGCAGCTCCTCGGGCACAGATACGCAGTATTTT,CASSSSGTDTQYF
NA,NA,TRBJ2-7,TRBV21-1,TGTGCCATCCCCAAATGGGTGACTAGCGGGGGGCCCATCTCCTACGAGCAGTACTTC,CAIPKWVTSGGPISYEQYF
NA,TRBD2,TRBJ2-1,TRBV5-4,TGTGCCAGCAGCTGGACTAGCGGAGATTACAATGAGCAGTTCTTC,CASSWTSGDYNEQFF
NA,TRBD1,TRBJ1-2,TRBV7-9,TGTGCCAGCAGCCTCACGACAGGGGATCAAACAGGCTACACCTTC,CASSLTTGDQTGYTF
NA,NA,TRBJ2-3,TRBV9,TGTGCCAGCAGCCCCGGGGATGGGGCAGATACGCAGTATTTT,CASSPGDGADTQYF
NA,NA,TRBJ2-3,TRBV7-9,TGTGCCAGCAGCTTCCGGGGGACTAGCACAGATACGCAGTATTTT,CASSFRGTSTDTQYF
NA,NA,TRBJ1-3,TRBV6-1,TGTGCCAGCAGTGAATACTACACAGGGCCGAGCTCTGGAAACACCATATATTTT,CASSEYYTGPSSGNTIYF
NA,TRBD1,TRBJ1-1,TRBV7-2,TGTGCCAGCAGCGCCGAACAGGGGGCATATGAAGCTTTCTTT,CASSAEQGAYEAFF
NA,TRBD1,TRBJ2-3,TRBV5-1,TGCGCCAGCAGCCCAGGTCAACCGGGACAGAACACAGATACGCAGTATTTT,CASSPGQPGQNTDTQYF
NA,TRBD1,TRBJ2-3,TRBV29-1,TGCAGCGTTAACAGGGGCAAAGGCACAGATACGCAGTATTTT,CSVNRGKGTDTQYF
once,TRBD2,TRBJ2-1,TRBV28,TGTGCCAGCACCCGCCGGGGTAGCGGGGACTACAATGAGCAGTTCTTC,CASTRRGSGDYNEQFF
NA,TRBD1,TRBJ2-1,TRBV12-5,TGTGCTAGTGGCTCCGGACAGGGATTTGGCAATGAGCAGTTCTTC,CASGSGQGFGNEQFF
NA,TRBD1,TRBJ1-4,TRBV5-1,TGCGCCAGCAGCCAGGGACAGGGCGGGGAAAAACTGTTTTTT,CASSQGQGGEKLFF
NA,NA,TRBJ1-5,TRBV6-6,TGTGCCAGCAGTTATAAGGGGGTGAGCAATCAGCCCCAGCATTTT,CASSYKGVSNQPQHF
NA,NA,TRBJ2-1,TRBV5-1,TGCGCCAGCAGTAAGGGACACGGCGATGAGCAGTTCTTC,CASSKGHGDEQFF
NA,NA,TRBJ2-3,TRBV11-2,TGTGCCAGCAGCTTTATACAGGGTCGCACAGATACGCAGTATTTT,CASSFIQGRTDTQYF
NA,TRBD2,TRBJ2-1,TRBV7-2,TGTGCCAGCAGCTTAGCCCCGGGACTAGCGGGGGGGAAGGACCGCAATGAGCAGTTCTTC,CASSLAPGLAGGKDRNEQFF
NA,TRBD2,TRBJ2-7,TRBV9,TGTGCCAGCAGCGCCCACTCGGGGGGGCTAAACGAGCAGTACTTC,CASSAHSGGLNEQYF
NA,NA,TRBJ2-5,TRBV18,TGTGCCAGCTCGCCGAACCAGGGTTTTGAGACCCAGTACTTC,CASSPNQGFETQYF
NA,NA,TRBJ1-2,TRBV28,TGTGCCAGCAGTTTGAGAGGTGTGAGAACCCCATACACCTTC,CASSLRGVRTPYTF
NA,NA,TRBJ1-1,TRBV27,TGTGCCAGCAGTACCTATGGGCAGGGAGGAAGAGGCACTGAAGCTTTCTTT,CASSTYGQGGRGTEAFF
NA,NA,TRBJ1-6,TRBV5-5,TGTGCCAGCAGCCTCTTTCCCGACTTGGATTCACCCCTCCACTTT,CASSLFPDLDSPLHF
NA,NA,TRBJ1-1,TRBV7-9,TGTGCCAGCAGCCCCACGGCCAGTCCGGGCACTGAAGCTTTCTTT,CASSPTASPGTEAFF
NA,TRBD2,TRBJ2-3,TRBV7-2,TGTGCCAGCAGCTTAGGAGCACTAGCGGGATCAGATACGCAGTATTTT,CASSLGALAGSDTQYF
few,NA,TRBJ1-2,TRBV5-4,TGTGCCAGCAGCTCGGGGGGAGACCCAGGGAGGAATGGCTACACCTTC,CASSSGGDPGRNGYTF
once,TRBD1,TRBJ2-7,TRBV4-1,TGCGCCAGCAGCGTCCGACAGGGAATAAACTACGAGCAGTACTTC,CASSVRQGINYEQYF
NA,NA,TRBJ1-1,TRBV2,TGTGCCAGCACCGGGCGGGGGCCCTATGAAGCTTTCTTT,CASTGRGPYEAFF
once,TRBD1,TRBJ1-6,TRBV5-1,TGCGCCAGCAGCTTGCGGAGACAGGGGGCGGATAATTCACCCCTCCACTTT,CASSLRRQGADNSPLHF
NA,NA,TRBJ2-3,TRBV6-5,TGTGCCAGCAGTTACTCAAAGGGGCGAGATACGCAGTATTTT,CASSYSKGRDTQYF
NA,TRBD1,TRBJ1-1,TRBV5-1,TGCGCCAGCAACCCGGACAGGCTGAACACTGAAGCTTTCTTT,CASNPDRLNTEAFF
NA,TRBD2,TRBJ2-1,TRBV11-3,TGTGCCAGCAGCTTAGTAGGTAGCGGGGGCAATGAGCAGTTCTTC,CASSLVGSGGNEQFF
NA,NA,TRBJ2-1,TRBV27,TGTGCCAGCAGTTCCCCAGGGGAGGGGATGTGGAATGAGCAGTTCTTC,CASSSPGEGMWNEQFF
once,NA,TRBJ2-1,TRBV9,TGTGCCAGCAGCGTAGAAGGAGGGGGCCTCCGGAATGAGCAGTTCTTC,CASSVEGGGLRNEQFF
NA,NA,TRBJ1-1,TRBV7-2,TGTGCCAGCAGCTTAATCCCCCGGGGGACTGAAGCTTTCTTT,CASSLIPRGTEAFF
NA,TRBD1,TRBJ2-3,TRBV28,TGTGCCAGCAGTTTATGGTCCCGGGACAGGGGAACAGATACGCAGTATTTT,CASSLWSRDRGTDTQYF
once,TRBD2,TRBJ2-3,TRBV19,TGTGCCAGTAGTATCGGACTAGTTGGGGGCACAGATACGCAGTATTTT,CASSIGLVGGTDTQYF
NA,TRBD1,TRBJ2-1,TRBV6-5,TGTGCCAGCAGTTACGGGACAGTCTCCTACAATGAGCAGTTCTTC,CASSYGTVSYNEQFF
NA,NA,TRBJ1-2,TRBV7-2,TGTGCCAGCAGCTTAGTAGGTGGGGGCGCAGACTATGGCTACACCTTC,CASSLVGGGADYGYTF
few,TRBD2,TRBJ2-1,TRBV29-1,TGCAGCGTTAGTAAGCGGGGGTCCTACAATGAGCAGTTCTTC,CSVSKRGSYNEQFF
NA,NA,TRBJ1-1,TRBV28,TGTGCCAGCCTCGACAGGCCCGTTAACACTGAAGCTTTCTTT,CASLDRPVNTEAFF
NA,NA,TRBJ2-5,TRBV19,TGTGCCAGTAGCGAACTGACTAGGTTCGAGACCCAGTACTTC,CASSELTRFETQYF
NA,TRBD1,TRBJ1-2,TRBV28,TGTGCCAGCAGTTTTGGCAACCTTCCCGGGACAGGGGCTGGCTACACCTTC,CASSFGNLPGTGAGYTF
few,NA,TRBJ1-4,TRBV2,TGTGCCAGCAGTGCGGGGGGGCGTCATGAAAAACTGTTTTTT,CASSAGGRHEKLFF
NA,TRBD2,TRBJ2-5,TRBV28,TGTGCCAGCAGTCGGGGGGGGTCCACCAAAGAGACCCAGTACTTC,CASSRGGSTKETQYF
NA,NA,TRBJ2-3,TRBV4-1,TGCGCCAGCAGCCTCGCCGGGACAGGACTAGAAGATACGCAGTATTTT,CASSLAGTGLEDTQYF
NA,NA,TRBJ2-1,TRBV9,TGTGCCAGCAGCACCGGTGGGAGATCCTACAATGAGCAGTTCTTC,CASSTGGRSYNEQFF